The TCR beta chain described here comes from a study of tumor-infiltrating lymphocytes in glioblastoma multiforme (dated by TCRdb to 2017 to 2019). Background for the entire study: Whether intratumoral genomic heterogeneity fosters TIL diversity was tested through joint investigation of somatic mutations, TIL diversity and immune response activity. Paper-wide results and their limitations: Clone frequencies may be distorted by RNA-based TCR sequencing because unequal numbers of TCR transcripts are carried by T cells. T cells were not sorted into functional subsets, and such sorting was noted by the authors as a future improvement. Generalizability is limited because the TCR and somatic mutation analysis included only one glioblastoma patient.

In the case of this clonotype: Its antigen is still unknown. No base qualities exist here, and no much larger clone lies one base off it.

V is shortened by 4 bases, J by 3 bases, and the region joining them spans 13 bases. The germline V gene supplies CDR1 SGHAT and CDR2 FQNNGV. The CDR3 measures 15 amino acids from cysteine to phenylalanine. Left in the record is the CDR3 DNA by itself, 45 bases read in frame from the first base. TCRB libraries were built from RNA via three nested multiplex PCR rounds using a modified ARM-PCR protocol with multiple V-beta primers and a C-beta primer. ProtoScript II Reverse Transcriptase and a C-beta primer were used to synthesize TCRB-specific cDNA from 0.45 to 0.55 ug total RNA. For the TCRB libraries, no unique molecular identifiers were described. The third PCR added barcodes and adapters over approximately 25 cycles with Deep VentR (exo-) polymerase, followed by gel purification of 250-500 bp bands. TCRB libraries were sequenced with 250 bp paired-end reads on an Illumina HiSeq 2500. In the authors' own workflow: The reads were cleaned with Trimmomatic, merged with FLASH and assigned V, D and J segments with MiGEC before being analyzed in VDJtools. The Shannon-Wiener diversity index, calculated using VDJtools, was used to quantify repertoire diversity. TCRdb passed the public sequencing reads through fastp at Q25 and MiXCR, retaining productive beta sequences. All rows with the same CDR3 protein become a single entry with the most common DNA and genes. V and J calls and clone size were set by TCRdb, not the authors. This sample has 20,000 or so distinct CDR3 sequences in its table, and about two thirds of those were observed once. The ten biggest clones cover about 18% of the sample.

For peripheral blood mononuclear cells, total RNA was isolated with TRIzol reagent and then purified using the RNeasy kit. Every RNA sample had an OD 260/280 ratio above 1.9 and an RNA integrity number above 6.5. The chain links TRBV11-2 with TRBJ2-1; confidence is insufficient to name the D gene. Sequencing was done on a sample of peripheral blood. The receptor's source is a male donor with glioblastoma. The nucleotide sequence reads TGTGCCAGCAGCTCCCTGGCGTGGTGCTACAATGAGCAGTTCTTC. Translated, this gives CASSSLAWCYNEQFF. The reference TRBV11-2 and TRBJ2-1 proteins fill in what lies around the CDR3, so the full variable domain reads EAGVAQSPRYKIIEKRQSVAFWCNPISGHATLYWYQQILGQGPKLLIQFQNNGVVDDSQLPKDRFSAERLKGVDSTLKIQPAKLEDSAVYLCASSSLAWCYNEQFFGPGTRLTVL.